This is a list of T cell receptor beta chains from one sample in a study of T cells in Graves' hyperthyroidism and ophthalmopathy. One entry per CDR3 protein, called by TCRdb with MiXCR from the multiplex PCR reads. The profile covers hundreds of thousands of distinct CDR3 sequences, with around 15% appearing a single time and under 15% taken by the ten largest. Sequencing used blood. All receptors come from a woman in her 50s with Graves' ophthalmopathy. CDR3s include the opening cysteine and the closing phenylalanine or tryptophan. A D gene is named only where the DNA matches it firmly. A row's size may be missing; if present it is once, few, many or a size class.

v_call: TRBV6-2/TRBV6-3; d_call: NA; clone_size: few; cdr3_length: 16; j_call: TRBJ2-1; cdr3_aa: CASSYLGGRLYNEQFF; cdr3_nt: TGTGCCAGCAGTTACTTGGGCGGTCGACTATACAATGAGCAGTTCTTC
v_call: TRBV19; d_call: NA; clone_size: many; cdr3_length: 14; j_call: TRBJ1-2; cdr3_aa: CASSIDRDFHGYTF; cdr3_nt: TGTGCCAGTAGTATTGATAGGGACTTCCATGGCTACACCTTC
v_call: TRBV7-2; d_call: NA; clone_size: many; cdr3_length: 14; j_call: TRBJ2-7; cdr3_aa: CASSQSGMGHEQYF; cdr3_nt: TGTGCCAGCAGCCAAAGTGGTATGGGACACGAGCAGTACTTC
v_call: TRBV30; d_call: TRBD1; clone_size: many; cdr3_length: 15; j_call: TRBJ2-1; cdr3_aa: CAWSGGQGSYNEQFF; cdr3_nt: TGTGCCTGGAGTGGTGGACAGGGGTCCTACAATGAGCAGTTCTTC
v_call: TRBV7-3; d_call: TRBD2; clone_size: NA; cdr3_length: 16; j_call: TRBJ2-1; cdr3_aa: CASSLISGRPYNEQFF; cdr3_nt: TGTGCCAGCAGCTTAATTAGCGGGAGGCCCTACAATGAGCAGTTCTTC
v_call: TRBV20-1; d_call: NA; clone_size: NA; cdr3_length: 14; j_call: TRBJ2-2; cdr3_aa: CSARDQGGTGELFF; cdr3_nt: TGCAGTGCTAGGGACCAGGGCGGGACCGGGGAGCTGTTTTTC
v_call: TRBV14; d_call: TRBD2; clone_size: many; cdr3_length: 17; j_call: TRBJ2-1; cdr3_aa: CASSPLGLAVSYNEQFF; cdr3_nt: TGTGCCAGCAGCCCCTTGGGACTAGCGGTTTCCTACAATGAGCAGTTCTTC
v_call: TRBV6-1; d_call: TRBD2; clone_size: many; cdr3_length: 16; j_call: TRBJ2-4; cdr3_aa: CASVTVAGVGKNIQYF; cdr3_nt: TGTGCCAGCGTCACGGTAGCGGGAGTCGGCAAAAACATTCAGTACTTC
v_call: TRBV28; d_call: NA; clone_size: few; cdr3_length: 14; j_call: TRBJ1-1; cdr3_aa: CASTTQQGNTEAFF; cdr3_nt: TGTGCCAGCACCACACAACAGGGGAACACTGAAGCTTTCTTT
v_call: TRBV5-6; d_call: NA; clone_size: few; cdr3_length: 14; j_call: TRBJ2-1; cdr3_aa: CASSSRGRSNEQFF; cdr3_nt: TGTGCCAGCAGCTCTAGAGGGAGGTCTAATGAGCAGTTCTTC
v_call: TRBV6-1; d_call: NA; clone_size: many; cdr3_length: 16; j_call: TRBJ1-5; cdr3_aa: CASSGLGPGANQPQHF; cdr3_nt: TGTGCCAGCAGTGGGCTGGGCCCAGGAGCCAATCAGCCCCAGCATTTT
v_call: TRBV20-1; d_call: NA; clone_size: many; cdr3_length: 14; j_call: TRBJ2-5; cdr3_aa: CSADRGQIQETQYF; cdr3_nt: TGCAGTGCAGACCGGGGGCAGATCCAAGAGACCCAGTACTTC
v_call: TRBV7-9; d_call: NA; clone_size: few; cdr3_length: 12; j_call: TRBJ1-1; cdr3_aa: CASIKMNTEAFF; cdr3_nt: TGTGCCAGCATCAAAATGAACACTGAAGCTTTCTTT
v_call: TRBV10-3; d_call: NA; clone_size: NA; cdr3_length: 12; j_call: TRBJ1-4; cdr3_aa: CAISGTNEKLFF; cdr3_nt: TGTGCCATCAGTGGAACTAATGAAAAACTGTTTTTT
v_call: TRBV28; d_call: NA; clone_size: many; cdr3_length: 16; j_call: TRBJ2-7; cdr3_aa: CASSPRGSGIIYEQYF; cdr3_nt: TGTGCCAGCAGTCCGCGGGGTAGCGGTATAATATACGAGCAGTACTTC
v_call: TRBV20-1; d_call: TRBD2; clone_size: many; cdr3_length: 13; j_call: TRBJ2-1; cdr3_aa: CSVTSWIHNEQFF; cdr3_nt: TGCAGTGTGACTAGCTGGATCCACAATGAGCAGTTCTTC
v_call: TRBV20-1; d_call: NA; clone_size: many; cdr3_length: 16; j_call: TRBJ2-3; cdr3_aa: CSAREGGSNRGDTQYF; cdr3_nt: TGCAGTGCAAGGGAGGGGGGAAGTAATCGTGGAGATACGCAGTATTTT
v_call: TRBV5-1; d_call: TRBD2; clone_size: many; cdr3_length: 15; j_call: TRBJ2-2; cdr3_aa: CASSYLTSDGGELFF; cdr3_nt: TGCGCCAGCAGTTATCTGACTAGCGACGGCGGGGAGCTGTTTTTT
v_call: TRBV20-1; d_call: NA; clone_size: few; cdr3_length: 12; j_call: TRBJ1-5; cdr3_aa: CSVRGDPGPQHF; cdr3_nt: TGCAGTGTTAGGGGAGACCCAGGGCCCCAGCATTTT
v_call: TRBV12-3/TRBV12-4; d_call: NA; clone_size: few; cdr3_length: 16; j_call: TRBJ1-2; cdr3_aa: CASRKQGTITNYGYTF; cdr3_nt: TGTGCCAGCAGGAAACAGGGAACCATAACTAACTATGGCTACACCTTC
v_call: TRBV28; d_call: TRBD1; clone_size: NA; cdr3_length: 13; j_call: TRBJ2-3; cdr3_aa: CVSSFIGQGTQYF; cdr3_nt: TGTGTCAGCAGTTTTATCGGACAGGGCACGCAGTATTTT
v_call: TRBV5-6; d_call: NA; clone_size: NA; cdr3_length: 14; j_call: TRBJ2-5; cdr3_aa: CASSPDGYQETQYF; cdr3_nt: TGTGCCAGCAGCCCGGACGGATACCAAGAGACCCAGTACTTC
v_call: TRBV2; d_call: TRBD1; clone_size: NA; cdr3_length: 13; j_call: TRBJ2-1; cdr3_aa: CASRGFGTGEQFF; cdr3_nt: TGTGCCAGCAGGGGGTTCGGGACAGGCGAGCAGTTCTTC
v_call: TRBV5-5; d_call: NA; clone_size: few; cdr3_length: 15; j_call: TRBJ1-1; cdr3_aa: CASSWSPVEDSEAFF; cdr3_nt: TGTGCCAGCAGCTGGAGCCCAGTAGAAGATTCTGAAGCTTTCTTT
v_call: TRBV20-1; d_call: TRBD2; clone_size: many; cdr3_length: 18; j_call: TRBJ2-7; cdr3_aa: CSASAPGLESPSGYEQYF; cdr3_nt: TGCAGTGCTAGCGCACCGGGACTAGAGTCGCCCTCGGGCTACGAGCAGTACTTC
v_call: TRBV29-1; d_call: TRBD2; clone_size: few; cdr3_length: 12; j_call: TRBJ2-5; cdr3_aa: CSVRTSGETQYF; cdr3_nt: TGCAGCGTCAGGACTAGTGGGGAGACCCAGTACTTC
v_call: TRBV7-2; d_call: NA; clone_size: many; cdr3_length: 13; j_call: TRBJ2-7; cdr3_aa: CASSFLAPYEQYF; cdr3_nt: TGTGCCAGCAGCTTCCTAGCCCCCTACGAGCAGTACTTC
v_call: TRBV27; d_call: TRBD1; clone_size: NA; cdr3_length: 16; j_call: TRBJ2-7; cdr3_aa: CASSLHLLGGGYEQYF; cdr3_nt: TGTGCCAGCAGTTTACATCTTCTAGGGGGCGGCTACGAGCAGTACTTC
v_call: TRBV13; d_call: TRBD2; clone_size: NA; cdr3_length: 14; j_call: TRBJ2-4; cdr3_aa: CASGSGRPKNIQYF; cdr3_nt: TGTGCCAGCGGTAGCGGGAGACCGAAAAACATTCAGTACTTC
v_call: TRBV11-3; d_call: NA; clone_size: many; cdr3_length: 13; j_call: TRBJ2-1; cdr3_aa: CASRGTSYNEQFF; cdr3_nt: TGTGCCAGCAGAGGAACCTCCTACAATGAGCAGTTCTTC
v_call: TRBV7-2; d_call: NA; clone_size: NA; cdr3_length: 16; j_call: TRBJ2-7; cdr3_aa: CASSSPVGIRFYEQCF; cdr3_nt: TGTGCCAGCAGCTCCCCTGTGGGGATTAGATTTTACGAGCAGTGCTTC
v_call: TRBV15; d_call: TRBD2; clone_size: once; cdr3_length: 19; j_call: TRBJ2-2; cdr3_aa: CATSRVPSTSGSFTGELFF; cdr3_nt: TGTGCCACCAGCAGAGTGCCATCAACTAGCGGGAGTTTCACCGGGGAGCTGTTTTTT
v_call: TRBV5-4; d_call: TRBD1; clone_size: NA; cdr3_length: 14; j_call: TRBJ2-1; cdr3_aa: CASSLTGPNNEQFF; cdr3_nt: TGTGCCAGCAGCCTGACAGGGCCCAACAATGAGCAGTTCTTC
v_call: TRBV4-3; d_call: TRBD2; clone_size: few; cdr3_length: 19; j_call: TRBJ2-2; cdr3_aa: CASSQSTFSGAPNTGELFF; cdr3_nt: TGCGCCAGCAGCCAATCCACGTTTAGCGGGGCACCGAACACCGGGGAGCTGTTTTTT
v_call: TRBV9; d_call: NA; clone_size: many; cdr3_length: 12; j_call: TRBJ1-1; cdr3_aa: CASGTPNTEAFF; cdr3_nt: TGTGCCAGCGGGACACCAAACACTGAAGCTTTCTTT
v_call: TRBV5-1; d_call: NA; clone_size: NA; cdr3_length: 16; j_call: TRBJ2-1; cdr3_aa: CASSRGGGVSYNEQFF; cdr3_nt: TGCGCCAGCAGCCGAGGGGGGGGAGTTTCGTACAATGAGCAGTTCTTC
v_call: TRBV3-1; d_call: TRBD2; clone_size: many; cdr3_length: 16; j_call: TRBJ2-3; cdr3_aa: CASSHRTSGSSDTQYF; cdr3_nt: TGTGCCAGCAGCCATCGGACTAGCGGGAGCTCAGATACGCAGTATTTT
v_call: TRBV13; d_call: TRBD2; clone_size: many; cdr3_length: 14; j_call: TRBJ2-7; cdr3_aa: CGGDPGGRIGEQYF; cdr3_nt: TGTGGGGGCGACCCAGGCGGGAGGATAGGCGAGCAGTACTTC
v_call: TRBV4-2; d_call: TRBD1; clone_size: few; cdr3_length: 19; j_call: TRBJ1-5; cdr3_aa: CASSQILGQGASLNQPQHF; cdr3_nt: TGTGCCAGCAGCCAAATTTTAGGACAGGGGGCGTCCCTCAATCAGCCCCAGCATTTT
v_call: TRBV24-1; d_call: TRBD2; clone_size: few; cdr3_length: 13; j_call: TRBJ2-2; cdr3_aa: CATSGSETGELFF; cdr3_nt: TGTGCCACAAGCGGGAGTGAAACCGGGGAGCTGTTTTTT
v_call: TRBV6-2/TRBV6-3; d_call: TRBD2; clone_size: few; cdr3_length: 17; j_call: TRBJ2-2; cdr3_aa: CASSYSDSGIYTGELFF; cdr3_nt: TGTGCCAGCAGTTACTCAGACAGCGGGATATACACCGGGGAGCTGTTTTTT
v_call: TRBV19; d_call: TRBD2; clone_size: few; cdr3_length: 17; j_call: TRBJ2-1; cdr3_aa: CASSGTSGRHSYNEQFF; cdr3_nt: TGTGCCAGTTCCGGGACTAGCGGGAGACATTCCTACAATGAGCAGTTCTTC
v_call: TRBV2; d_call: TRBD1; clone_size: many; cdr3_length: 16; j_call: TRBJ1-4; cdr3_aa: CASRQGGLLSNEKLFF; cdr3_nt: TGTGCCAGCAGACAGGGGGGTTTGCTGTCCAATGAAAAACTGTTTTTT
v_call: TRBV5-1; d_call: TRBD1; clone_size: few; cdr3_length: 18; j_call: TRBJ2-6; cdr3_aa: CASSLFGQGTSGANVLTF; cdr3_nt: TGCGCCAGCAGCTTGTTTGGACAGGGGACCTCTGGGGCCAACGTCCTGACTTTC
v_call: TRBV5-1; d_call: TRBD1; clone_size: many; cdr3_length: 15; j_call: TRBJ2-4; cdr3_aa: CASSLAEGQGNIQYF; cdr3_nt: TGCGCCAGCAGCTTGGCCGAGGGACAGGGAAACATTCAGTACTTC
v_call: TRBV28; d_call: TRBD1; clone_size: few; cdr3_length: 15; j_call: TRBJ1-2; cdr3_aa: CATKEPGTGTNGYTF; cdr3_nt: TGTGCCACCAAAGAACCCGGGACAGGAACTAATGGCTACACCTTC